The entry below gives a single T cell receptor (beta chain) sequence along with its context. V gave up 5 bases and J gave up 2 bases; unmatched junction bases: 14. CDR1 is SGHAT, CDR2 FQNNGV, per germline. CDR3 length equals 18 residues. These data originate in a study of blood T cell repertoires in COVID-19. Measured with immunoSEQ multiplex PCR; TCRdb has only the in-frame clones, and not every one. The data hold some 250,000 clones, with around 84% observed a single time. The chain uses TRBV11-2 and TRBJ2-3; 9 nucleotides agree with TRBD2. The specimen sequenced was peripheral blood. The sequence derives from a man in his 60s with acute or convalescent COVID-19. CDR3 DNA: TGTGCCAGCAGCACGACGACTAGGCTAGCGGGACACACAGATACGCAGTATTTT. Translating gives CASSTTTRLAGHTDTQYF. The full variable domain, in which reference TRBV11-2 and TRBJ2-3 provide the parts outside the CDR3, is EAGVAQSPRYKIIEKRQSVAFWCNPISGHATLYWYQQILGQGPKLLIQFQNNGVVDDSQLPKDRFSAERLKGVDSTLKIQPAKLEDSAVYLCASSTTTRLAGHTDTQYFGPGTRLTVL.